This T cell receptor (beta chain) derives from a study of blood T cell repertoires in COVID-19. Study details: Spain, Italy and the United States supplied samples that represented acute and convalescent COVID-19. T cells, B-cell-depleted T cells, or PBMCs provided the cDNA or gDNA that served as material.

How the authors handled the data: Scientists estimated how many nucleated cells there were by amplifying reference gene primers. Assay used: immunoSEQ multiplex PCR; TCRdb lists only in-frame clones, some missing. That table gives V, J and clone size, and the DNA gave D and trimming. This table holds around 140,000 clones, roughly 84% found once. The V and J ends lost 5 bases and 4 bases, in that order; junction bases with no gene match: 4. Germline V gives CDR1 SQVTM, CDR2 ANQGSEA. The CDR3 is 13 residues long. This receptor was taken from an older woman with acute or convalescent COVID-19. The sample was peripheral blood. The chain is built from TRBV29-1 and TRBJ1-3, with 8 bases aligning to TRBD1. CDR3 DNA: TGCAGCGTTCCGGACAGGGCCGGAAACACCATATATTTT. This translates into CSVPDRAGNTIYF.